This T cell receptor (beta chain) originates from a study of T-cell memory formation after mild COVID-19. This CDR3 comprises 14 residues. Germline trimming cut 4 bases from V and 7 bases from J; bases unmatched to any gene: 5. Germline lookup yields CDR1 LGHDT and CDR2 YNNKEL (reference sequence). The study, taken as a whole, reports: Mostly located in CM and EM were contracting CD4+ clones, with contracting CD8+ clones located in EMRA.

TCRalpha and TCRbeta libraries used 5'RACE with constant-segment primers and UMIs. TCRdb itself ran the 5' RACE reads through MiXCR, one entry per CDR3 protein. In the table there are roughly 620,000 distinct CDR3 sequences, approximately 18% of which are singletons. This clonotype was seen more than once but under ten times. The antigen remains unidentified. Sequenced: PBMCs or a T cell subset sorted from them (not recorded which). This TCR derives from an adult woman who had mild COVID-19 (a few samples of this study predate the infection). Cell type and time point are not known. The chain is built from TRBV3-1 and TRBJ2-1; 9 bases fit TRBD2. The CDR3 protein is CASSRRGGMNEQFF. The CDR3 DNA is TGTGCCAGCAGCCGGCGGGGGGGTATGAATGAGCAGTTCTTC.